This entry is about one T cell receptor (beta chain). The sample is drawn from a study of shared clonotypes between healthy human individuals. CD45RO-negative CD8 cells positively selected for CCR7 made up the naive population, which excluded terminally differentiated effector memory CD45RA+ cells. The data were produced by immunoSEQ multiplex PCR, yet TCRdb's version contains in-frame clones alone and is incomplete. The sample includes around 2.1 million clones, 85% to 95% of them seen just once. Sequencing was performed on naive CD8+ T cells from PBMCs. The clonotype comes from a man aged 18 to 30 in good health. Some clones in this sample may be carry-over from other donors' samples.

CDR3 protein: CASSYSRGTLAGELFF. CDR3 nucleotides: TGTGCCAGCAGTTACTCGAGGGGGACCCTCGCCGGGGAGCTGTTTTTT. The genes are TRBV6-5 and TRBJ2-2, with a weak D call TRBD1 (6 bases). From germline, CDR1 is MNHEY and CDR2 SVGAGI. Trimming shortened V by 0 bases and J by 6 bases, and 14 bases separated the two germline ends. CDR3 length: 16 amino acids.